In its sample, the clone carrying this TCR beta chain was seen many times. This record comes from a study of T cells in Graves' hyperthyroidism and ophthalmopathy. Germline loops: CDR1 MDHEN, CDR2 SYDVKM. V lost 10 bases to trimming and J lost 1 base, with 11 bases between them. This CDR3 spans 12 amino acids. Authors of the study amplified TCR beta CDR3 regions from RNA transcripts. The TCR CDR3 first-round RT-PCR relied on the HTBI primer set. One entry per CDR3 protein, called by TCRdb with MiXCR from the multiplex PCR reads. Among about 740,000 distinct CDR3 sequences listed, around 15% were seen once.

The chain combines TRBV28 with TRBJ2-7; TRBD1 is a possible D gene (6 bases). The sequenced sample was blood. The clonotype originates from a young woman with Graves' hyperthyroidism. CDR3 bases: TGTGCCACCGGGACATCTTCCTACGAGCAGTACTTC. It specifies CATGTSSYEQYF.